The present entry profiles one TCR beta chain with its context. Its antigen is unidentified. This sample is drawn from a study of graft-versus-host responses after intestinal transplantation. On the study more broadly: Grafts were multivisceral, liver-intestinal, or isolated intestinal. The recipients all started with anti-thymocyte globulin induction and then took tacrolimus and steroids for about three years.

Notes on the study in general: GvH clones were found in recipient marrow; some appeared first in ileum or blood. Early after transplant, HvG declines were associated with peak levels of circulating GvH clones.

Germline V lookup: CDR1 SNHLY, CDR2 FYNNEI. This CDR3 is built from 19 residues. V lost 8 bases, J lost 8 bases, and 29 bases stayed unmatched. Some clones are missing from TCRdb's copy, which holds only in-frame ones; the method was immunoSEQ multiplex PCR. The sample holds 85,000 to 100,000 clones, under 95% seen once. Sample: unstimulated CD8+ T cells sorted from spleen or lymph node cells, taken before transplant. The TCR comes from a human donor who was the organ donor for an intestinal transplant. The rearrangement links TRBV2 to TRBJ1-1; 7 bases map to TRBD1. The CDR3 spells CASLATLVISQGMEGEAFF. The CDR3 bases are TGTGCCAGCTTGGCCACTCTCGTGATATCACAGGGGATGGAGGGCGAAGCTTTCTTT.